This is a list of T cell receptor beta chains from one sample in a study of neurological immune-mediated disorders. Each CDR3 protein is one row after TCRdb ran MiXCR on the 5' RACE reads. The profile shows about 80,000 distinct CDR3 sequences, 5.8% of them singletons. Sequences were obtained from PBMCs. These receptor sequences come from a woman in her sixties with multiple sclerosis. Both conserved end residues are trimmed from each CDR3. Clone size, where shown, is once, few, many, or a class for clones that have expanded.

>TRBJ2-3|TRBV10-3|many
AIRGGALDTQY
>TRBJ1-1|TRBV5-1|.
ASSLGRQGPNTEAF
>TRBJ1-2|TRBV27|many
ASSSPGRGGEARGYT
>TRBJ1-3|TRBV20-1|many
SAFERTGNTIY
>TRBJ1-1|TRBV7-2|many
ASRGQAGPEAF
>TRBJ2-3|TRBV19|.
ASSRQGALADTQY
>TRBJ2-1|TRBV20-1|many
SASTDRGEQF
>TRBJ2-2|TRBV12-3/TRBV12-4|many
ASTRTGRDGELF
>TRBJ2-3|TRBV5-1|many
ASSSPRDTQY
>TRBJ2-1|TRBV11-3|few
ASNARGTDEQF
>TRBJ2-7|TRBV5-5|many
ASSLEQPYEQY
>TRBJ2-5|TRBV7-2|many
ASSLPQETQY
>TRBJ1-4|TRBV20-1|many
SAGGGFNEKLF